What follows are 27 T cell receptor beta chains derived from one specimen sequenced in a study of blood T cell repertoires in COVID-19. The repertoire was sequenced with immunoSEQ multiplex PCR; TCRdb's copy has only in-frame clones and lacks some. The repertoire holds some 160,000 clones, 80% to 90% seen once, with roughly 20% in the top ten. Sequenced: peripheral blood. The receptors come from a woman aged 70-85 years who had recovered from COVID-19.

The CDR3 nucleotides are TGTGCCAGTAGTATAGTGGGGGGGATGCCCACCGGGGAGCTGTTTTTT. It encodes CASSIVGGMPTGELFF. This chain uses TRBV19 with TRBJ2-2, with TRBD2 matching over 7 bases. The V and J ends lost 1 base and 4 bases, in that order; junction bases with no gene match: 6. The CDR3 is made up of 16 amino acids. The germline V gene has CDR1 LNHDA and CDR2 SQIVND (reference sequence).

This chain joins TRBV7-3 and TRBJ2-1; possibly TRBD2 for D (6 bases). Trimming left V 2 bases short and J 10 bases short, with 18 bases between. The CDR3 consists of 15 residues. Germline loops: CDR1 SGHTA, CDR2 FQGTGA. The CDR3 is CASSLGASRGWEQFF. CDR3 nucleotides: TGTGCCAGCAGCTTAGGGGCTAGCCGGGGGTGGGAGCAGTTCTTC.

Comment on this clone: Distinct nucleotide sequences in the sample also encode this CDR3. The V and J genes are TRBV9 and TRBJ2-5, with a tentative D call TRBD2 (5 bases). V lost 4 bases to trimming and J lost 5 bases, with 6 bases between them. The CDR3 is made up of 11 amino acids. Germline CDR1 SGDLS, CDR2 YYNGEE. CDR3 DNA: TGTGCCAGCAGCCCGGGGGAGACCCAGTACTTC. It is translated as CASSPGETQYF.

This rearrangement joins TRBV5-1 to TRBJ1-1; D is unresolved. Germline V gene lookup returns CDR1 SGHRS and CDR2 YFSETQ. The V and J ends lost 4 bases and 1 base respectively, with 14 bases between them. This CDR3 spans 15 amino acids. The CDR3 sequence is CASSRGSQSNTEAFF. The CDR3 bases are TGCGCCAGCAGCCGCGGCAGCCAATCGAACACTGAAGCTTTCTTT.

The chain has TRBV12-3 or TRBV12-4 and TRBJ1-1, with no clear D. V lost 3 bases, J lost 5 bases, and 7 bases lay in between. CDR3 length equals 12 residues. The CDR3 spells CASSFQWTEAFF. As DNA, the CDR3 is TGTGCCAGCAGTTTCCAGTGGACTGAAGCTTTCTTT.

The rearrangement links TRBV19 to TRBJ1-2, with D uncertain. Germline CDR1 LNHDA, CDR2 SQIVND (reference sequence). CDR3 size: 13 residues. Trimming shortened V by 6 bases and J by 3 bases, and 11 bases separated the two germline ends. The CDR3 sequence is CASSPRRDYGYTF. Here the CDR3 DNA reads TGTGCCAGTAGCCCACGGAGGGACTATGGCTACACCTTC.

CDR3 DNA sequence: TGTGCCAGCAGTCTGCGGGCCAACCGTTCACCCCTCCACTTT. Translating it yields CASSLRANRSPLHF. The genes are TRBV6-2 or TRBV6-3 and TRBJ1-6; no definite D call. The CDR3 spans 14 residues. Germline CDR1 and CDR2: MNHEY and SVGEGT. Deletions cut 5 bases from V and 9 bases from J, with 14 bases between.

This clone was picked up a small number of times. CDR3 nucleotides: TGCGCCAGCAGCTTGGCCGGGAGACAGATGGTGGGTGAAGCTTTCTTT. It is translated as CASSLAGRQMVGEAFF. The chain links TRBV5-1 to TRBJ1-1; a possible D gene is TRBD1 (5 bases). Trimming cost V 0 bases and J 7 bases, with 19 bases left between them. The CDR3 is 16 amino acids. Germline assignment: CDR1 SGHRS and CDR2 YFSETQ.

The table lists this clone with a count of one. The DNA of the CDR3 is TGTGCCAGCAGGGACCCAAGCGGAGCCACAGATACGCAGTATTTT. This gives the protein CASRDPSGATDTQYF. The chain has TRBV27 and TRBJ2-3, with a tentative D call TRBD2 (5 bases). Looked up from germline, CDR1 is MNHEY and CDR2 is SMNVEV (reference sequence). Trimming stripped 6 bases from V and 2 bases from J, with 15 bases between. This CDR3 region has 15 residues.

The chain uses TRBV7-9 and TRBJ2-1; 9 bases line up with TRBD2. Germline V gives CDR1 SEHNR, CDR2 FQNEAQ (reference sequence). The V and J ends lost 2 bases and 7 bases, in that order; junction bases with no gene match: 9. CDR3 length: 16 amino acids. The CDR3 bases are TGTGCCAGCAGCTTACAGGCGGGGGGGCCGGGGAATGAGCAGTTCTTC. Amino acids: CASSLQAGGPGNEQFF. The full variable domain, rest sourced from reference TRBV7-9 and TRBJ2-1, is DTGVSQNPRHKITKRGQNVTFRCDPISEHNRLYWYRQTLGQGPEFLTYFQNEAQLEKSRLLSDRFSAERPKGSFSTLEIQRTEQGDSAMYLCASSLQAGGPGNEQFFGPGTRLTVL.

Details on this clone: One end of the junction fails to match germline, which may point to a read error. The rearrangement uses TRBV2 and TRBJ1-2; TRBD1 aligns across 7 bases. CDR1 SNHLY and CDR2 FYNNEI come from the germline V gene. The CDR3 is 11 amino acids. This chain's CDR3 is CASSDSGSGGF. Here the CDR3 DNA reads TGTGCCAGCAGTGATAGCGGTTCAGGGGGGTTC.

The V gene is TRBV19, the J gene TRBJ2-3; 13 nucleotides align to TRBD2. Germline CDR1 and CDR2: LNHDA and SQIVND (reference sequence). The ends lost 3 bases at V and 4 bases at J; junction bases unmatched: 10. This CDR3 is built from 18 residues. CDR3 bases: TGTGCCAGTAGTATCTCCGCGACTAGCGGGGGGTCCGCAGATACGCAGTATTTT. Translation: CASSISATSGGSADTQYF.

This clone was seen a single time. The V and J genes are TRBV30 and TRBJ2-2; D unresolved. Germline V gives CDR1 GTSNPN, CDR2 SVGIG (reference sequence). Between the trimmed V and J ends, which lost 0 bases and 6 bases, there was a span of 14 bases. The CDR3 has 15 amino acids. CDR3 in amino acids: CAWSVGGSGPGELFF. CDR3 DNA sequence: TGTGCCTGGAGTGTAGGCGGATCGGGTCCCGGGGAGCTGTTTTTT.

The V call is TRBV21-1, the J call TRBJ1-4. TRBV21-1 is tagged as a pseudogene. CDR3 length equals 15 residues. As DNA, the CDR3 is TGTGCCAGCAGCAAAGGTCGGGGTGGGGATGAAAAACTGTTTTTT. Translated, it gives CASSKGRGGDEKLFF.

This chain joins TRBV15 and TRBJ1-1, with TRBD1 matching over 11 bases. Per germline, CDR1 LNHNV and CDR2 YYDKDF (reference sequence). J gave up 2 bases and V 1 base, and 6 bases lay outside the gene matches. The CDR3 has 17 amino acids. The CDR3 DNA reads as TGTGCCACCAGCAGAGGAGGGACAGGGGGATCAAACACTGAAGCTTTCTTT. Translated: CATSRGGTGGSNTEAFF.

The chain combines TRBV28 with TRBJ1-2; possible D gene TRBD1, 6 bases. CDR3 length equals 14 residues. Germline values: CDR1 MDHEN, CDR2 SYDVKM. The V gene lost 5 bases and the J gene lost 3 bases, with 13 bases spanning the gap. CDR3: CASSLRTAHYGYTF. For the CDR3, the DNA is TGTGCCAGCAGTCTCCGGACAGCTCACTATGGCTACACCTTC.

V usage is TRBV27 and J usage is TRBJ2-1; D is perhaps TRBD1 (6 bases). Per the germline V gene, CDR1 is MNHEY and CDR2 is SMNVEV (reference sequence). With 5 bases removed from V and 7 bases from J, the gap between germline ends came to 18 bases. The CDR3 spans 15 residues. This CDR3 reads CASSTLTTGRNEQFF. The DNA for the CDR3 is TGTGCCAGCAGTACCTTAACGACAGGTAGGAATGAGCAGTTCTTC.

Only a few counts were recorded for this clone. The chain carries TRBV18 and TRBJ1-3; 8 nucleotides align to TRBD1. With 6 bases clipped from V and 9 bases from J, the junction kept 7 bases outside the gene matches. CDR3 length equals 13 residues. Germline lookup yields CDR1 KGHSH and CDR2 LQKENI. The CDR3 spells CASSSGTGGTIYF. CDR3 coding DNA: TGTGCCAGCTCCTCCGGGACAGGTGGCACCATATATTTT.

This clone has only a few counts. The CDR3 coding sequence is TGTGCCAGCAGCCCCTTCTCGGGACAGTACCCCAATCAGCCCCAGCATTTT. It yields the protein CASSPFSGQYPNQPQHF. The V call is TRBV3-1 (or the pseudogene TRBV3-2), the J call TRBJ1-5, with 7 nucleotides matching TRBD1. This CDR3 is 17 amino acids long. V shed 4 bases and J 3 bases; nucleotides not matched to a gene: 12. Germline lookup yields CDR1 LGHDT and CDR2 YNNKEL (reference sequence).

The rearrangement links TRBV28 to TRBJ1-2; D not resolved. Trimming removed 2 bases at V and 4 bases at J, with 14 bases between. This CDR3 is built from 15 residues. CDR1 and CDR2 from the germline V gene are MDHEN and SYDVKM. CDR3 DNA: TGTGCCAGCAGTTTAGGGCTCCGAGGAGGCTATGGCTACACCTTC. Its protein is CASSLGLRGGYGYTF.

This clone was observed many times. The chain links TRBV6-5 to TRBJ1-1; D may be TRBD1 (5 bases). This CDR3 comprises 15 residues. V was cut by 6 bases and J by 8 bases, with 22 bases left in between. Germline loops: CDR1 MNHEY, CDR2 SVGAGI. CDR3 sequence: CASRAAGGESREAFF. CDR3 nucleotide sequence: TGTGCCAGCAGGGCTGCGGGGGGGGAGAGTAGAGAAGCTTTCTTT.

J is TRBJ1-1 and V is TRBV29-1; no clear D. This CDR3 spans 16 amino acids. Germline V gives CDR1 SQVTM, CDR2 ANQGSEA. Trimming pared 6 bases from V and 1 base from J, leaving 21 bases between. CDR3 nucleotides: TGCAGCGTCGCTAGTGTGAGATCTGGATCGAACACTGAAGCTTTCTTT. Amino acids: CSVASVRSGSNTEAFF.

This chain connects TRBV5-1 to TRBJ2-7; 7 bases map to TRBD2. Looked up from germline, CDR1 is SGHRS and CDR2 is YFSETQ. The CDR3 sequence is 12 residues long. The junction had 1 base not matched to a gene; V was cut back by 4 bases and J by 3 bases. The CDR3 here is CASSPGGYEQYF. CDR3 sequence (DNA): TGCGCCAGCAGCCCGGGGGGCTACGAGCAGTACTTC.

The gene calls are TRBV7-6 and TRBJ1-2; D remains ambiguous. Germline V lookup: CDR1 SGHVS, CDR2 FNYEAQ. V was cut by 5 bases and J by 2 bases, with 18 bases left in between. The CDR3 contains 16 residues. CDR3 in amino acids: CASSPRLGRENYGYTF. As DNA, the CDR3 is TGTGCCAGCAGCCCCCGGCTTGGGCGGGAGAACTATGGCTACACCTTC.

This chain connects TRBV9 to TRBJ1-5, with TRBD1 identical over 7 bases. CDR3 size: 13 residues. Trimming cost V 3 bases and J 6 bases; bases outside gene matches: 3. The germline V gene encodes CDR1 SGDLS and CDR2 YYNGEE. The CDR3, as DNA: TGTGCCAGCAGCGAGACAGGGACTCAGCCCCAGCATTTT. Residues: CASSETGTQPQHF.

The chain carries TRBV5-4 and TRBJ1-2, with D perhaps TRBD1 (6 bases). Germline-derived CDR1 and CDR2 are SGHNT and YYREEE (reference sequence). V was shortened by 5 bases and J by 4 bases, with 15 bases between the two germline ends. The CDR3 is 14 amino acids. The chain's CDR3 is CASRPRTDLYGYTF. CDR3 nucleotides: TGTGCCAGCAGACCCCGGACAGACCTCTATGGCTACACCTTC.

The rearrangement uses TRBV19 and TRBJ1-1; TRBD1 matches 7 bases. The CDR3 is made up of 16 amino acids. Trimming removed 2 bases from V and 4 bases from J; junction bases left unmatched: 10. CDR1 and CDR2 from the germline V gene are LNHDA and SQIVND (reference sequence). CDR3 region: CASSIRARAGGTEAFF. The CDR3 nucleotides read TGTGCCAGTAGTATAAGGGCTAGGGCAGGGGGCACTGAAGCTTTCTTT.